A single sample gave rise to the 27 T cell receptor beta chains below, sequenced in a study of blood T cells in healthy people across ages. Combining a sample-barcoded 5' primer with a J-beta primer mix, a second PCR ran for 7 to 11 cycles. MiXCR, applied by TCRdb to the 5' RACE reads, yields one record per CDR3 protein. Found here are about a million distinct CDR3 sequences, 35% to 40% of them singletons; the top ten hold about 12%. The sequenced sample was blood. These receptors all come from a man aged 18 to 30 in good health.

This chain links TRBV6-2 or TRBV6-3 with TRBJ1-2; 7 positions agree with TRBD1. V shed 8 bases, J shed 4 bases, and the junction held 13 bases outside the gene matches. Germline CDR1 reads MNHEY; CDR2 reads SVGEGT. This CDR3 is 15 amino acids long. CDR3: CASWNRQGLTYGYTF. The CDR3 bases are TGTGCCAGCTGGAATCGACAGGGCCTCACCTATGGCTACACCTTC.

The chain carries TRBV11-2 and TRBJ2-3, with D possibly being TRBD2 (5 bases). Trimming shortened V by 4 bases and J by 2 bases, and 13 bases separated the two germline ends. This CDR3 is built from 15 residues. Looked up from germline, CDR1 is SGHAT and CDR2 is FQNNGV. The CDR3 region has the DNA TGTGCCAGCAGCTCTTGGACGGGGAACACAGATACGCAGTATTTT. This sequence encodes CASSSWTGNTDTQYF. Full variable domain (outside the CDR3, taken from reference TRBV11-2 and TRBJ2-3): EAGVAQSPRYKIIEKRQSVAFWCNPISGHATLYWYQQILGQGPKLLIQFQNNGVVDDSQLPKDRFSAERLKGVDSTLKIQPAKLEDSAVYLCASSSWTGNTDTQYFGPGTRLTVL.

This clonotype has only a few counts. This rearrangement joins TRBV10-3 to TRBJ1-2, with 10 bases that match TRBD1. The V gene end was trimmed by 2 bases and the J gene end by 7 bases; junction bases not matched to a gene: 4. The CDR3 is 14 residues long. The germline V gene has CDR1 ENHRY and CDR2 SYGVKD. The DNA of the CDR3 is TGTGCCATCAGTGAGGTCTGGACAGGGGGTGGCTACACCTTC. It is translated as CAISEVWTGGGYTF.

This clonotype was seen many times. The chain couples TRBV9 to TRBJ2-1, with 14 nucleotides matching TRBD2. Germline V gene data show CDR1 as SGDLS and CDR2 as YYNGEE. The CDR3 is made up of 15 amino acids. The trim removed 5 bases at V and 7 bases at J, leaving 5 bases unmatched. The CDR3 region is CASSVTSGGANEQFF. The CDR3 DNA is TGTGCCAGCAGTGTGACTAGCGGGGGGGCGAATGAGCAGTTCTTC.

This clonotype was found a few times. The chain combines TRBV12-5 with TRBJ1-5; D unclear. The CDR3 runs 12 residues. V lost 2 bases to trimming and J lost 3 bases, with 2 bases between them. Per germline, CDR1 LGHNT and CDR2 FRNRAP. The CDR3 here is CASGLPNQPQHF. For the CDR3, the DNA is TGTGCTAGTGGTTTGCCCAATCAGCCCCAGCATTTT.

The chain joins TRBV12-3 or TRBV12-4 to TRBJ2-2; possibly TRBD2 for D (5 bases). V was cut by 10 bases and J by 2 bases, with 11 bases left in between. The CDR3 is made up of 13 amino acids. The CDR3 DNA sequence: TGTGCCATCGGGATCTTTAACACCGGGGAGCTGTTTTTT. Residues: CAIGIFNTGELFF.

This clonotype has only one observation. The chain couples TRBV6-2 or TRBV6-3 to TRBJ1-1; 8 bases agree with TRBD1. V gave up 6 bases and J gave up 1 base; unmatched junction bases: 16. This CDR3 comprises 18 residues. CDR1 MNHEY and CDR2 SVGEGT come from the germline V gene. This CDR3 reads CASSEPLSDRGKNTEAFF. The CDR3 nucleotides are TGTGCCAGCAGCGAGCCCCTCTCCGACAGGGGAAAGAACACTGAAGCTTTCTTT.

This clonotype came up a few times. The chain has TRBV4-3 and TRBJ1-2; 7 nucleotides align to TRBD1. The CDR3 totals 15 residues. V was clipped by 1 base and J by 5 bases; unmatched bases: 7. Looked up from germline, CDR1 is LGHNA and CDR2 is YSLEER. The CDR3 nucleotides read TGCGCCAGCAGCCAAGGGGAGGGGGCGTCATATGGCTACACCTTC. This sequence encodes CASSQGEGASYGYTF.

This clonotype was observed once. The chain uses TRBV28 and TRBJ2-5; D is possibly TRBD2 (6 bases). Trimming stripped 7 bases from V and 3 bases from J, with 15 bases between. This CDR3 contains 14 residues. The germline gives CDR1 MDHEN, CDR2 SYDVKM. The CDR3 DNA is TGTGCCAGCACCCATCCGGGGGACGAAGAGACCCAGTACTTC. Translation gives CASTHPGDEETQYF.

The CDR3 DNA reads as TGTGCCAGCAGCCTGAGCGGGGGACCCCACAATGAGCAGTACTTC. This sequence encodes CASSLSGGPHNEQYF. This sequence joins TRBV3-1 and TRBJ2-7, with 8 bases matching TRBD2. Unmatched junction bases numbered 12, after V lost 4 bases and J lost 7 bases. This CDR3 is 15 amino acids long. Germline-derived CDR1 and CDR2 are LGHDT and YNNKEL (reference sequence).

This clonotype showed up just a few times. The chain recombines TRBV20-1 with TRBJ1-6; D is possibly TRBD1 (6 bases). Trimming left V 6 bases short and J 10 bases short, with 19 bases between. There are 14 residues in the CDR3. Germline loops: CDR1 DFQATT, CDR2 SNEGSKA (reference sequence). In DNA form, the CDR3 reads TGCAGTGCAGCCTCACAGGGAAATCAGTCACCCCTCCACTTT. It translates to CSAASQGNQSPLHF.

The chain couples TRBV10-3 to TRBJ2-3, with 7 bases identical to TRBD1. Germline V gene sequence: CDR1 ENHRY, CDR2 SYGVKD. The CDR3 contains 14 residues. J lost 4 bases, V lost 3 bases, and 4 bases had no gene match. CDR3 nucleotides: TGTGCCATCAGTGAAGGGGGCAACGCAGATACGCAGTATTTT. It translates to CAISEGGNADTQYF.

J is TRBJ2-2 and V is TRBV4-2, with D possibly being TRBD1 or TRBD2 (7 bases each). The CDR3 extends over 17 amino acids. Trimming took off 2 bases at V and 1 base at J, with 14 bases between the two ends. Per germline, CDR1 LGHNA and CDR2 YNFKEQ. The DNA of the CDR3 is TGTGCCAGCAGCCAAAGACAGGGAGGGATGAACACCGGGGAGCTGTTTTTT. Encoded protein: CASSQRQGGMNTGELFF.

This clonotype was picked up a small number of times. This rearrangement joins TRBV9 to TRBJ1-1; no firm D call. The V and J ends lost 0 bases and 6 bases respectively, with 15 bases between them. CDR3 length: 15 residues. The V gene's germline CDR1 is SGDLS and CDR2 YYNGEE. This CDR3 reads CASSVVERVGAEAFF. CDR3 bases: TGTGCCAGCAGCGTAGTGGAAAGGGTCGGCGCTGAAGCTTTCTTT.

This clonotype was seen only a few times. The CDR3 protein is CASSFASGAYTDTQYF. In nucleotides, the CDR3 is TGTGCCAGCAGCTTCGCGAGCGGGGCCTACACAGATACGCAGTATTTT. The V and J genes are TRBV7-2 and TRBJ2-3; 7 bases line up with TRBD2. The CDR3 runs to 16 residues. Germline lookup yields CDR1 SGHTA and CDR2 FQGNSA. V was clipped by 3 bases and J by 2 bases; unmatched bases: 8.

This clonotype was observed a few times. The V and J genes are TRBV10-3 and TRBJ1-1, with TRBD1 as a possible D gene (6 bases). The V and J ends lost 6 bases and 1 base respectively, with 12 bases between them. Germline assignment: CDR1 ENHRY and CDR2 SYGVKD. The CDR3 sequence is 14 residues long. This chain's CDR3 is CAIRGQGANTEAFF. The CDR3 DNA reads TGTGCCATCAGGGGACAAGGGGCGAACACTGAAGCTTTCTTT.

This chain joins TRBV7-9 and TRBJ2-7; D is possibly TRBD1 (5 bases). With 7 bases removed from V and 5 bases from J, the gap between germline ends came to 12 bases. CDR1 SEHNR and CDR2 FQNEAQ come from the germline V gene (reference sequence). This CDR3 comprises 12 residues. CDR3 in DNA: TGTGCCAGCACGTCAGGGTTCAACGAGCAGTACTTC. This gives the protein CASTSGFNEQYF.

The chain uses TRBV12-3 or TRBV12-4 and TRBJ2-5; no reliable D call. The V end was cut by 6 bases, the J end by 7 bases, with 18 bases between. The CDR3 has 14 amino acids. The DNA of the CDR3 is TGTGCCAGCAGCCCCGGTTTGGGCCGAGGGACCCAGTACTTC. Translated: CASSPGLGRGTQYF.

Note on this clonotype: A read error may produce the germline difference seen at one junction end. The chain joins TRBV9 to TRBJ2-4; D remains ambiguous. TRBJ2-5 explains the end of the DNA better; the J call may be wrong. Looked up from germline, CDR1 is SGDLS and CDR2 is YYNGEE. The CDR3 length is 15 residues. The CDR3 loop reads CASSVLPSRQGTQYF. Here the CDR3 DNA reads TGTGCCAGCAGCGTCCTACCAAGCCGGCAAGGGACCCAGTACTTC.

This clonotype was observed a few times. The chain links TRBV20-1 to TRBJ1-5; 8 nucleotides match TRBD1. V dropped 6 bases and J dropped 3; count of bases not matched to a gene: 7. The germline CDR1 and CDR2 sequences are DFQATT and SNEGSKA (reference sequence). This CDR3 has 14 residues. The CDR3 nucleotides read TGCAGTGCCCCAGAGACAGGGGTCAATCAGCCCCAGCATTTT. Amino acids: CSAPETGVNQPQHF.

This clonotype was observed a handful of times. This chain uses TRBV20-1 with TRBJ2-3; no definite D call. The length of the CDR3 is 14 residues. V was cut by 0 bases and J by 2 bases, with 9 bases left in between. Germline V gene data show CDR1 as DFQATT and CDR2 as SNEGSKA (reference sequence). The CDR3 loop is CSARDGVTTDTQYF. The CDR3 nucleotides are TGCAGTGCTAGAGATGGGGTAACCACAGATACGCAGTATTTT.

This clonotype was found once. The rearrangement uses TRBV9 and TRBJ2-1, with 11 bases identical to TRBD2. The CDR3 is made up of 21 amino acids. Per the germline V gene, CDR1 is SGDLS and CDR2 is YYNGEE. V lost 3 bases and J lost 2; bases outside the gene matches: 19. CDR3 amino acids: CASSAEPGLADVGRPYNEQFF. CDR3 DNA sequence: TGTGCCAGCAGCGCTGAGCCGGGACTAGCGGACGTCGGGCGCCCCTACAATGAGCAGTTCTTC.

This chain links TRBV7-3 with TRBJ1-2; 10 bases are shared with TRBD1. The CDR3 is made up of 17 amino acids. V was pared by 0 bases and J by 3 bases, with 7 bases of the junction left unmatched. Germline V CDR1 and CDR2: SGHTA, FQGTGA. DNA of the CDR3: TGTGCCAGCAGCTTAACCGGGACCGGGACAGGGGACTATGGCTACACCTTC. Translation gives CASSLTGTGTGDYGYTF.

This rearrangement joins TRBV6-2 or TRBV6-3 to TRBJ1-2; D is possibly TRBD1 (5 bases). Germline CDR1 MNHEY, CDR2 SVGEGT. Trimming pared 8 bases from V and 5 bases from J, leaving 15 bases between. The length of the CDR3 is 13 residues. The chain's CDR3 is CASGLPGEYGYTF. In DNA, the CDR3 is TGTGCCAGCGGCCTCCCGGGGGAGTATGGCTACACCTTC.

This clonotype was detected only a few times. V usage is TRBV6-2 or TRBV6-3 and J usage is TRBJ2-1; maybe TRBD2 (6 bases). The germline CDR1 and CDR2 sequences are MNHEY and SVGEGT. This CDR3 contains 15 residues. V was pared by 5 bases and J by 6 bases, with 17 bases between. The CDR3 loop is CASSPMGLPSNEQFF. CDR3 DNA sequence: TGTGCCAGCAGTCCTATGGGACTCCCCTCCAATGAGCAGTTCTTC.

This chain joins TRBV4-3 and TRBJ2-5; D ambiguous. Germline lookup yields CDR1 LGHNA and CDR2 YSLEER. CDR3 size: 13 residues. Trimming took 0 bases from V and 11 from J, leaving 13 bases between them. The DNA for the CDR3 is TGCGCCAGCAGCCAAGATGATAGAGCTAAGCAGTACTTC. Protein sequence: CASSQDDRAKQYF.

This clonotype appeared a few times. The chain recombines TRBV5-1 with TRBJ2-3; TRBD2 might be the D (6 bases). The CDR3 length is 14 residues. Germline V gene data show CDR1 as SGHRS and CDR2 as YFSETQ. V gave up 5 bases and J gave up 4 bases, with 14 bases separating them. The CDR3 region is CASSSRGGSDTQYF. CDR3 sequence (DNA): TGCGCCAGCAGTTCCCGGGGAGGATCAGATACGCAGTATTTT.